The 10 T cell receptor beta chains below were found in one sample sequenced in a study of shared clonotypes between healthy human individuals. The naive CD8 population came from CD45RO-negative cells selected for CCR7, without terminally differentiated effector memory CD45RA+ cells. Produced via immunoSEQ multiplex PCR; TCRdb's table is partial and in-frame only. The sample lists about 2 million clones; approximately 95% were seen once. Sample: naive CD8+ T cells sorted from blood. The origin of the receptors is a man aged 18 to 35 in good health.

The rearrangement joins TRBV29-1 to TRBJ2-7; D may be TRBD2 (6 bases). The CDR3 loop spans 13 amino acids. Germline CDR1 SQVTM, CDR2 ANQGSEA. V lost 6 bases, J lost 0 bases, and 12 bases lay in between. The CDR3 loop reads CSVIAASSYEQYF. The CDR3 DNA reads TGCAGCGTGATAGCGGCTTCCTCCTACGAGCAGTACTTC.

Comments on this clone: Other DNA sequences of this sample code for an identical CDR3. The V call is TRBV4-1, the J call TRBJ1-1; tentative D call: TRBD1 (5 bases). Germline V gene lookup returns CDR1 MGHRA and CDR2 YSYEKL. The CDR3 covers 15 residues. Trimming left V 3 bases short and J 1 base short, with 12 bases between. CDR3 amino acids: CASSQVSGGNTEAFF. The CDR3 DNA is TGCGCCAGCAGCCAGGTATCCGGGGGGAACACTGAAGCTTTCTTT.

V usage is TRBV7-2 and J usage is TRBJ2-3; 9 nucleotides match TRBD2. Germline V gene lookup returns CDR1 SGHTA and CDR2 FQGNSA. CDR3 length: 17 residues. After removal of 3 bases from V and 0 bases from J, the junction contained 7 bases not matched to a gene. For the CDR3, the DNA is TGTGCCAGCAGCTTGAGGTTAAGCGGGAGGAGCACAGATACGCAGTATTTT. Translation: CASSLRLSGRSTDTQYF.

The chain has TRBV19 and TRBJ2-1, with D unresolved. This CDR3 has 12 residues. The ends were cut back, 2 bases at V and 8 bases at J, with 7 bases in the middle. Germline V gene lookup returns CDR1 LNHDA and CDR2 SQIVND (reference sequence). CDR3 coding DNA: TGTGCCAGTAGTATACCTGGGGATGAGCAGTTCTTC. Its translation: CASSIPGDEQFF.

This chain connects TRBV6-1 to TRBJ1-2; D possibly corresponds to TRBD1 (6 bases). CDR3 length: 14 residues. V was pared by 7 bases and J by 4 bases, with 16 bases between. Germline V gene data show CDR1 as MNHNS and CDR2 as SASEGT. CDR3 in amino acids: CASISTGLGYGYTF. The DNA of the CDR3 is TGTGCCAGCATAAGCACAGGGTTGGGCTATGGCTACACCTTC.

This chain links TRBV15 with TRBJ2-3; TRBD2 aligns across 8 bases. The J segment lost 0 bases and the V segment lost 7 bases, leaving 6 bases of the junction unmatched. Germline V gene lookup returns CDR1 LNHNV and CDR2 YYDKDF (reference sequence). The CDR3 extends over 15 amino acids. The CDR3 coding sequence is TGTGCCACCACGACGGGGGGGTCTAGCACAGATACGCAGTATTTT. This sequence encodes CATTTGGSSTDTQYF. The full variable domain, rest sourced from reference TRBV15 and TRBJ2-3, is DAMVIQNPRYQVTQFGKPVTLSCSQTLNHNVMYWYQQKSSQAPKLLFHYYDKDFNNEADTPDNFQSRRPNTSFCFLDIRSPGLGDTAMYLCATTTGGSSTDTQYFGPGTRLTVL.

This clone came up once. The V call is TRBV19, the J call TRBJ1-1; 8 nucleotides agree with TRBD1. The V gene end was trimmed by 5 bases and the J gene end by 8 bases; junction bases not matched to a gene: 7. Germline V lookup: CDR1 LNHDA, CDR2 SQIVND (reference sequence). CDR3 length: 13 residues. The CDR3, as DNA: TGTGCCAGTAGTTACAGTACAGGGGGGGAAGCTTTCTTT. Translation gives CASSYSTGGEAFF. The whole variable domain, filled in from reference TRBV19 and TRBJ1-1, reads DGGITQSPKYLFRKEGQNVTLSCEQNLNHDAMYWYRQDPGQGLRLIYYSQIVNDFQKGDIAEGYSVSREKKESFPLTVTSAQKNPTAFYLCASSYSTGGEAFFGQGTRLTVV.

A note on this clone: Other DNA sequences of this sample code for an identical CDR3. This chain connects TRBV9 to TRBJ2-7; TRBD1 agrees at 9 bases. V trimming: 3 bases; J trimming: 3 bases; junction bases outside the gene matches: 4. Looked up from germline, CDR1 is SGDLS and CDR2 is YYNGEE. This CDR3 has 14 amino acids. CDR3 amino acids: CASSEGGQGYEQYF. DNA of the CDR3: TGTGCCAGCAGCGAGGGGGGACAGGGCTACGAGCAGTACTTC.

As concerns this clone: This may be a read error: a much more frequent sequence differs by one nucleotide. Distinct nucleotide sequences in the sample also encode this CDR3. The chain joins TRBV7-6 to TRBJ2-7, with 11 nucleotides matching TRBD1. The CDR3 consists of 14 residues. Germline V CDR1 and CDR2: SGHVS, FNYEAQ. J lost 6 bases, V lost 1 base, and 2 bases had no gene match. For the CDR3, the DNA is TGTGCCAGCAGCTTAGGGACAGGGGGCTCCGAGCAGTACTTC. This translates into CASSLGTGGSEQYF. The variable domain in full, completed from reference TRBV7-6 and TRBJ2-7, reads GAGVSQSPRYKVTKRGQDVALRCDPISGHVSLYWYRQALGQGPEFLTYFNYEAQQDKSGLPNDRFSAERPEGSISTLTIQRTEQRDSAMYRCASSLGTGGSEQYFGPGTRLTVT.

This rearrangement joins TRBV7-2 to TRBJ2-7; 7 bases are a match to TRBD1. The V gene end was trimmed by 4 bases and the J gene end by 2 bases; junction bases not matched to a gene: 5. The CDR3 runs 14 residues. Germline CDR1 reads SGHTA; CDR2 reads FQGNSA. The CDR3 here is CASSWLGTAYEQYF. The CDR3 DNA follows: TGTGCCAGCAGCTGGTTAGGGACAGCCTACGAGCAGTACTTC.